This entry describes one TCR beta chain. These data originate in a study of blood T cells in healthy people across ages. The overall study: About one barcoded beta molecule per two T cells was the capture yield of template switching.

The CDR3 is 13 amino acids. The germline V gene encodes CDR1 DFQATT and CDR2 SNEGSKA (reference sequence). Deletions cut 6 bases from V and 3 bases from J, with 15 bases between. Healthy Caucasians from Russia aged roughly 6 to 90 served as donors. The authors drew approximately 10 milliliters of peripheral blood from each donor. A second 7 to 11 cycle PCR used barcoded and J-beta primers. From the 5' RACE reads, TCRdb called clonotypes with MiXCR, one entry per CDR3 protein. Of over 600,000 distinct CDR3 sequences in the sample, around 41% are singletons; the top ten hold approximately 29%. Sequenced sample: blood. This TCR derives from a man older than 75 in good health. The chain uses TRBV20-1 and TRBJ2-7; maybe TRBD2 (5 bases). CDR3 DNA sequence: TGCAGTGCACCTCCCAGCGGTCTCTACGAGCAGTACTTC. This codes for CSAPPSGLYEQYF.